Each of the 26 T cell receptor beta chains below was sequenced from the same sample in a study of monozygotic twins with inflammatory bowel disease. Reanalyzing the 5' RACE reads, TCRdb keeps one entry per CDR3 protein, without DNA. The sample table sets out fewer than 450,000 distinct CDR3 sequences. Sequencing was done on a sample of blood. The receptors derive from a human donor with ulcerative colitis or Crohn's disease, or a healthy co-twin of an affected twin (not recorded which).

The J gene is TRBJ1-1, the V gene TRBV7-9; the D call from TCRdb, TRBD1, cannot be confirmed without DNA. The CDR3 spans 15 residues. CDR1 SEHNR and CDR2 FQNEAQ come from the germline V gene (reference sequence). The CDR3 loop reads CASSLAGGSDTEAFF.

The chain employs TRBV3-1 and TRBJ2-7; with no DNA, the TCRdb D assignment of TRBD1 cannot be verified. The CDR3 has 15 amino acids. Per the germline V gene, CDR1 is LGHDT and CDR2 is YNNKEL (reference sequence). The CDR3 loop reads CASRGTNRGSYEQYF.

The V gene is TRBV4-3, the J gene TRBJ1-1; TCRdb's D call, TRBD1, is unchecked because there is no DNA. The CDR3 is 17 amino acids. Germline lookup yields CDR1 LGHNA and CDR2 YSLEER. This chain's CDR3 is CASSQVFQGYGNTEAFF.

This sequence joins TRBV5-1 and TRBJ1-5; lacking DNA, the TRBD1 call made by TCRdb goes unchecked. The CDR3 contains 13 residues. CDR1 and CDR2 from the germline V gene are SGHRS and YFSETQ. CDR3 residues: CASRGQENQPQHF.

The rearrangement joins TRBV6-4 to TRBJ2-7. The length of the CDR3 is 14 residues. Germline values: CDR1 MRHNA, CDR2 SNTAGT. CDR3 in amino acids: CASSDSSSASEQYF.

The chain has TRBV3-1 and TRBJ2-6. This CDR3 is built from 15 residues. CDR1 and CDR2 from the germline V gene are LGHDT and YNNKEL (reference sequence). The chain's CDR3 is CASSQDFSGANVLTF.

V gene TRBV7-7 combines with J gene TRBJ2-5; TCRdb indicates TRBD2, and absent DNA this call remains unverified. The CDR3 is 14 amino acids. Germline V lookup: CDR1 SSHAT, CDR2 FNYEAQ (reference sequence). CDR3 amino acids: CASSLPGNQETQYF.

The rearrangement links TRBV28 to TRBJ1-5. Germline-derived CDR1 and CDR2 are MDHEN and SYDVKM. This CDR3 has 17 amino acids. The CDR3 protein is CASSLRYGVESNQPQHF.

The genes are TRBV12-3 or TRBV12-4 and TRBJ1-2. The CDR3 has 15 amino acids. This CDR3 reads CASSPPGRPTHGYTF.

V usage is TRBV3-1 and J usage is TRBJ2-3; no DNA is available, so the TRBD1 call from TCRdb remains unchecked. This CDR3 spans 16 amino acids. Germline CDR1 reads LGHDT; CDR2 reads YNNKEL (reference sequence). This CDR3 is CASSSAHRGGTDTQYF.

This rearrangement joins TRBV5-1 to TRBJ2-4; TCRdb's D gene call, TRBD2, goes unchecked for lack of DNA. Germline CDR1 SGHRS, CDR2 YFSETQ. This CDR3 is built from 15 residues. CDR3 residues: CASSSERGGKNIQYF.

The gene calls are TRBV7-3 and TRBJ2-4; TCRdb's D gene call, TRBD2, goes unchecked for lack of DNA. Looked up from germline, CDR1 is SGHTA and CDR2 is FQGTGA. The CDR3 is 12 residues long. CDR3 sequence reads: CASSPGGNIQYF.

The chain has TRBV6-1 and TRBJ1-4; checking the TCRdb D call of TRBD1 is not possible without DNA. This CDR3 region has 14 residues. CDR1 and CDR2 from the germline V gene are MNHNS and SASEGT. CDR3 protein: CASSEGDSNEKLFF.

V is TRBV4-1 and J is TRBJ2-4. This CDR3 is built from 16 residues. Germline assignment: CDR1 MGHRA and CDR2 YSYEKL. The CDR3 reads CASSQENPGAKNIQYF.

This rearrangement joins TRBV3-1 to TRBJ2-7. The CDR3 is 14 amino acids. Germline CDR1 LGHDT, CDR2 YNNKEL (reference sequence). This CDR3 is CASTIAWGTYEQYF.

J is TRBJ2-3 and V is TRBV12-3 or TRBV12-4; as DNA is missing, the TRBD2 call by TCRdb cannot be tested. The CDR3 runs to 16 residues. This chain's CDR3 is CASSSLQLAGLGTQYF.

The V and J genes are TRBV9 and TRBJ2-2; no DNA is available, so the TRBD2 call from TCRdb remains unchecked. The CDR3 is 15 amino acids. The germline gives CDR1 SGDLS, CDR2 YYNGEE. The CDR3: CASSDRLAGSGELFF.

The rearrangement joins TRBV6-1 to TRBJ2-2. CDR3 length: 13 amino acids. Germline V gives CDR1 MNHNS, CDR2 SASEGT. The chain's CDR3 is CASSELYTGELFF.

This chain joins TRBV2 and TRBJ1-6; there is no DNA to check the TCRdb D call of TRBD1. The CDR3 is made up of 15 amino acids. The V gene's germline CDR1 is SNHLY and CDR2 FYNNEI. CDR3 residues: CASSATGGGGSPLHF.

This chain uses TRBV7-9 with TRBJ2-5; TCRdb's assignment of TRBD2 cannot be checked, as there is no DNA. The CDR3 is made up of 16 amino acids. Germline V gene data show CDR1 as SEHNR and CDR2 as FQNEAQ (reference sequence). The CDR3 sequence is CASSFGATSGQETQYF. Looking up the rest from reference TRBV7-9 and TRBJ2-5 gives the full variable domain: DTGVSQNPRHKITKRGQNVTFRCDPISEHNRLYWYRQTLGQGPEFLTYFQNEAQLEKSRLLSDRFSAERPKGSFSTLEIQRTEQGDSAMYLCASSFGATSGQETQYFGPGTRLLVL.

V is TRBV20-1 and J is TRBJ2-3; as DNA is missing, the TRBD1 call by TCRdb cannot be tested. Germline loops: CDR1 DFQATT, CDR2 SNEGSKA (reference sequence). The CDR3 has 13 residues. CDR3 protein: CSPAEGVKDTQYF.

The chain has TRBV14 and TRBJ2-7; TCRdb picks TRBD1, but there is no DNA to check that call. This CDR3 region has 15 residues. Germline V gives CDR1 SGHDN, CDR2 FVKESK. This CDR3 reads CASSQGLGRAYEQYF.

V is TRBV6-2 or TRBV6-3 and J is TRBJ1-2; without DNA, the TCRdb call of TRBD1 cannot be checked. The germline V gene encodes CDR1 MNHEY and CDR2 SVGEGT. The CDR3 spans 15 residues. The CDR3 spells CASSRGTGELYGYTF.

The chain joins TRBV29-1 to TRBJ2-7. The CDR3 has 15 residues. Germline CDR1 is SQVTM and CDR2 is ANQGSEA. The CDR3 sequence: CSVNPSGQGPYEQYF.

The V gene is TRBV4-3, the J gene TRBJ1-4. The CDR3 is 16 amino acids. The germline V gene has CDR1 LGHNA and CDR2 YSLEER. This CDR3 is CASSHSTAATNEKLFF.

This chain connects TRBV4-3 to TRBJ1-1; TCRdb picks TRBD1, but there is no DNA to check that call. Germline values: CDR1 LGHNA, CDR2 YSLEER. The CDR3 sequence is 18 residues long. CDR3 loop: CASSQGLSGDRGRDGAFF.